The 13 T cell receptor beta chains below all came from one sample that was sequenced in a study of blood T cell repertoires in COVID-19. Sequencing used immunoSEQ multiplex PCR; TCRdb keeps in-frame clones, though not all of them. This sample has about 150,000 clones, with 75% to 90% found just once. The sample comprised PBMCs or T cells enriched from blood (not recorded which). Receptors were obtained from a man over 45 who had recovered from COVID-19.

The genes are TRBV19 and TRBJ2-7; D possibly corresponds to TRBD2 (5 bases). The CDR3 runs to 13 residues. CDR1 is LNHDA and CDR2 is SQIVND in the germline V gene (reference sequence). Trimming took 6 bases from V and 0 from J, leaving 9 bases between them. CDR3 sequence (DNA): TGTGCCAGTAGAACCGGGAACTCCTACGAGCAGTACTTC. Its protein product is CASRTGNSYEQYF. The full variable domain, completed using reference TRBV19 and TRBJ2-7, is DGGITQSPKYLFRKEGQNVTLSCEQNLNHDAMYWYRQDPGQGLRLIYYSQIVNDFQKGDIAEGYSVSREKKESFPLTVTSAQKNPTAFYLCASRTGNSYEQYFGPGTRLTVT.

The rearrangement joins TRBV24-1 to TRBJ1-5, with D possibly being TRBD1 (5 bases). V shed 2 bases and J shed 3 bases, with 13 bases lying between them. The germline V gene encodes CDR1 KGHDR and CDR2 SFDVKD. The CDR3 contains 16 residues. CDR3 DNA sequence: TGTGCCACCAGTGATTCCGGCAGGGAATTCAATCAGCCCCAGCATTTT. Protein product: CATSDSGREFNQPQHF.

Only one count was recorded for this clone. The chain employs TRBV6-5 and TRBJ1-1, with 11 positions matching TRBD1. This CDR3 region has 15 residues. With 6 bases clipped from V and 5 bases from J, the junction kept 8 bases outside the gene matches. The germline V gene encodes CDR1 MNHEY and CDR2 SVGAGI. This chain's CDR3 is CASSPGQGGKTEAFF. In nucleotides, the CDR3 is TGTGCCAGCAGCCCGGGACAGGGGGGAAAGACTGAAGCTTTCTTT.

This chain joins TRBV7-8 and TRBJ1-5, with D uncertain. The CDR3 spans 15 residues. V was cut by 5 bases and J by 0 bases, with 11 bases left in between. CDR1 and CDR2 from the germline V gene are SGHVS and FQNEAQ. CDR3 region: CASSLRELSNQPQHF. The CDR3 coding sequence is TGTGCCAGCAGCCTTCGGGAACTTAGCAATCAGCCCCAGCATTTT.

The CDR3 coding sequence is TGTGCCAGTAGTGCACTTCCCGGGAGAGGCGACGAGCAGTACTTC. Its protein is CASSALPGRGDEQYF. This chain uses TRBV19 with TRBJ2-7, with D tentatively TRBD2 (6 bases). Per the germline V gene, CDR1 is LNHDA and CDR2 is SQIVND (reference sequence). The CDR3 sequence is 15 residues long. Trimming took 5 bases from V and 5 from J, leaving 19 bases between them.

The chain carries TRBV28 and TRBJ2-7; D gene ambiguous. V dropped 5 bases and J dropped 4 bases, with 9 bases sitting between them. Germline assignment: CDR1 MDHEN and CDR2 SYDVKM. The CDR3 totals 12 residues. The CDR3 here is CASSPLLYEQYF. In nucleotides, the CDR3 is TGTGCCAGCAGTCCTCTACTGTACGAGCAGTACTTC.

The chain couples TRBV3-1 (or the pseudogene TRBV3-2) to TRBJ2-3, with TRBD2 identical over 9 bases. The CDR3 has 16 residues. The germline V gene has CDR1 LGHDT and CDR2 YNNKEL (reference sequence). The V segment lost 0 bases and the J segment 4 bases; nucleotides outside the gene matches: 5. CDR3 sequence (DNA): TGTGCCAGCAGCCAAGACGGCGGGAGGGGGTCAGATACGCAGTATTTT. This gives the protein CASSQDGGRGSDTQYF.

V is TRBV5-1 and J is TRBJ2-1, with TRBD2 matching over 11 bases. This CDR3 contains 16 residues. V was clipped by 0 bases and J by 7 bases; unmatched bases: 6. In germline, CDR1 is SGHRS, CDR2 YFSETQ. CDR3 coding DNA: TGCGCCAGCAGCTTGGTACTAGCGGGAGTCAATAATGAGCAGTTCTTC. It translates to CASSLVLAGVNNEQFF.

The CDR3 nucleotides read TGTGCCTGGAGTCCCCGGATTTGGAGAATGAACACTGAAGCTTTCTTT. Protein sequence: CAWSPRIWRMNTEAFF. The gene calls are TRBV30 and TRBJ1-1; D not resolved. The CDR3 length is 16 residues. Looked up from germline, CDR1 is GTSNPN and CDR2 is SVGIG (reference sequence). V was cut by 2 bases and J by 0 bases, with 16 bases left in between.

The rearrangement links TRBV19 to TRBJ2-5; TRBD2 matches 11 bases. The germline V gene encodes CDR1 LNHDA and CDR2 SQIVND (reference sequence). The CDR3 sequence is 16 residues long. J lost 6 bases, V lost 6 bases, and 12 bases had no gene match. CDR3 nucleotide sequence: TGTGCCAGTAGCCAGGGACTAGCGGAGGTCCGGCAGACCCAGTACTTC. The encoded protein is CASSQGLAEVRQTQYF.

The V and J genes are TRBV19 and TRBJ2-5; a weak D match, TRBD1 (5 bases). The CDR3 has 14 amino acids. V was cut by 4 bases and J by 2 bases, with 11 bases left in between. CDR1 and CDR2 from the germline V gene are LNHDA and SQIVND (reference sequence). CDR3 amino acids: CASSTRVLQETQYF. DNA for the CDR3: TGTGCCAGTAGTACCAGGGTATTACAAGAGACCCAGTACTTC.

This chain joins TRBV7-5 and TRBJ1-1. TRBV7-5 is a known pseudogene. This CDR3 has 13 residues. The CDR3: CARTRGKHTEAFF. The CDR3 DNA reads TGTGCCAGAACACGAGGAAAGCACACTGAAGCTTTCTTT.

CDR3 DNA: TGTGCCAGCGGTCGGAGAGGAGAGATCATGAACACTGAAGCTTTCTTT. Protein sequence: CASGRRGEIMNTEAFF. This chain joins TRBV28 and TRBJ1-1, with D unclear. Germline V CDR1 and CDR2: MDHEN, SYDVKM. V was clipped by 8 bases and J by 0 bases, with 19 bases between them. This CDR3 comprises 16 residues.